This T cell receptor (beta chain) appears in the sequencing data of a study of blood T cell repertoires in COVID-19. The method was immunoSEQ multiplex PCR; TCRdb's version includes in-frame clones alone and lacks a portion of them. Of hundreds of thousands of clones detected, 87% appear once; the ten largest clones hold about 12%. Specimen: peripheral blood. The receptor comes from a woman younger than 35 who had recovered from COVID-19.

DNA of the CDR3: TGTGCCTGGAGTGTAGCGGGGAACACCGGGGAGCTGTTTTTT. It is translated as CAWSVAGNTGELFF. This chain links TRBV30 with TRBJ2-2, with a tentative D call TRBD2 (6 bases). The CDR3 has 14 amino acids. The V and J ends lost 0 bases and 1 base respectively, with 6 bases between them. Germline CDR1 GTSNPN, CDR2 SVGIG (reference sequence). Full variable domain (remainder filled in from reference TRBV30 and TRBJ2-2): SQTIHQWPATLVQPVGSPLSLECTVEGTSNPNLYWYRQAAGRGLQLLFYSVGIGQISSEVPQNLSASRPQDRQFILSSKKLLLSDSGFYLCAWSVAGNTGELFFGEGSRLTVL.